This paragraph covers one TCR beta chain sequence. This specimen belongs to a study of lymphopenia after photon versus proton radiotherapy. Method: immunoSEQ multiplex PCR; TCRdb's copy keeps in-frame clones and lacks some. The top ten hold less than 35% of the sample, which has 53,000 or so clones, about 86% seen once. The V end lost 3 bases, the J end lost 13 bases, and 21 bases lay between the germline ends. This CDR3 spans 14 amino acids. In germline, CDR1 is MNHNS, CDR2 SASEGT. The source material was peripheral blood, sampled from a patient treated with photon-based radiotherapy. The clonotype comes from a man aged 50-60 years with gastric cancer. The chain uses TRBV6-1 and TRBJ1-2, with unresolved D. The CDR3, as DNA: TGTGCCAGCAGTGACGAGACGCGGTCGTCCCCCTCCACCTTC. Amino acid sequence: CASSDETRSSPSTF.